The next 23 T cell receptor beta chains were all read from a single sample in a study of CD8 T cells in Susac syndrome. RNA was extracted with the RNeasy kit, and a quantity of about 0.5 to 1 ug was reverse transcribed using random hexamers. TCRdb passed the immunoSEQ multiplex PCR reads through MiXCR, listing each CDR3 protein once. In the table there are approximately 190,000 distinct CDR3 sequences, under 97% of which are singletons. The sequencing sample was made of CD4+ T cells from PBMCs. The receptors come from a human donor with Susac syndrome.

The V call is TRBV7-8, the J call TRBJ2-7, with D tentatively TRBD2 (5 bases). CDR3 size: 15 residues. The germline V gene encodes CDR1 SGHVS and CDR2 FQNEAQ. Trimming took off 4 bases at V and 3 bases at J, with 16 bases between the two ends. The CDR3 loop reads CASSWGVGMSYEQYF. CDR3 nucleotide sequence: TGTGCCAGCAGCTGGGGAGTTGGGATGAGCTACGAGCAGTACTTC.

The chain combines TRBV7-2 with TRBJ2-3, with 8 nucleotides matching TRBD1. Germline assignment: CDR1 SGHTA and CDR2 FQGNSA. There are 14 residues in the CDR3. Germline trimming cut 1 base from V and 8 bases from J; bases unmatched to any gene: 5. CDR3 bases: TGTGCCAGCAGCTTAGGGACAGGGAGCGGTACGCAGTATTTT. It yields the protein CASSLGTGSGTQYF.

The rearrangement links TRBV29-1 to TRBJ1-3; no clear D. The CDR3 extends over 12 amino acids. CDR1 and CDR2 from the germline V gene are SQVTM and ANQGSEA. V gave up 8 bases and J gave up 0 bases, with 8 bases separating them. The chain's CDR3 is CSFKGSGNTIYF. The CDR3, as DNA: TGCAGCTTCAAGGGCTCTGGAAACACCATATATTTT.

The table lists this clonotype with a count of one. This sequence joins TRBV9 and TRBJ2-5; D might be TRBD2 (7 bases). The CDR3 loop spans 15 amino acids. CDR1 SGDLS and CDR2 YYNGEE come from the germline V gene. V dropped 2 bases and J dropped 5 bases, with 16 bases sitting between them. CDR3 amino acids: CASSVKPGGGETQYF. In DNA form, the CDR3 reads TGTGCCAGCAGCGTTAAGCCGGGGGGCGGGGAGACCCAGTACTTC.

The rearrangement joins TRBV30 to TRBJ1-6; maybe TRBD1 (5 bases). Trimming cost V 0 bases and J 4 bases, with 7 bases left between them. CDR3 length equals 14 residues. Germline assignment: CDR1 GTSNPN and CDR2 SVGIG (reference sequence). In DNA form, the CDR3 reads TGTGCCTGGAGTGTACAGGTTTATAATTCACCCCTCCACTTT. This sequence encodes CAWSVQVYNSPLHF.

Turning to this clonotype: Germline and junction disagree at one end, which may indicate a read error. The rearrangement links TRBV6-6 to TRBJ2-1, with 14 positions matching TRBD2. The CDR3 has 16 residues. Germline CDR1 and CDR2: MNHNY and SVGAGI (reference sequence). The CDR3 spells CASSHSTSGGDNEQFF. CDR3 in DNA: TGTGCCAGCAGTCACTCGACTAGCGGGGGGGACAATGAGCAGTTCTTC.

The J gene is TRBJ1-2, the V gene TRBV29-1; D is possibly TRBD1 (5 bases). Germline lookup yields CDR1 SQVTM and CDR2 ANQGSEA. The V and J ends lost 1 base and 5 bases respectively, with 11 bases between them. This CDR3 contains 13 residues. Here the CDR3 reads CSVEAGAGYGYTF. CDR3 in DNA: TGCAGCGTTGAAGCTGGGGCAGGGTATGGCTACACCTTC.

This clonotype has just one count. The V gene is TRBV2, the J gene TRBJ2-7, with 15 bases identical to TRBD2. The CDR3 totals 13 residues. Germline CDR1 and CDR2: SNHLY and FYNNEI. V trimming: 9 bases; J trimming: 6 bases; junction bases outside the gene matches: 3. In nucleotides, the CDR3 is TGTGCCAGAGGACTAGCGGGGGGGTTCGAGCAGTACTTC. Amino acid sequence: CARGLAGGFEQYF. Full variable domain (missing parts from reference TRBV2 and TRBJ2-7): EPEVTQTPSHQVTQMGQEVILRCVPISNHLYFYWYRQILGQKVEFLVSFYNNEISEKSEIFDDQFSVERPDGSNFTLKIRSTKLEDSAMYFCARGLAGGFEQYFGPGTRLTVT.

The V call is TRBV29-1, the J call TRBJ2-2, with D possibly being TRBD1 or TRBD2 (6 bases each). This CDR3 is 13 amino acids long. Germline V lookup: CDR1 SQVTM, CDR2 ANQGSEA. Trimming removed 7 bases at V and 6 bases at J, with 15 bases between. CDR3 nucleotide sequence: TGCAGCGGCCGGGGGCAGAAGGCCGGGGAGCTGTTTTTT. Encoded protein: CSGRGQKAGELFF.

The chain employs TRBV10-3 and TRBJ1-1, with TRBD1 matching over 9 bases. CDR3 length: 13 residues. V lost 11 bases to trimming and J lost 4 bases; unmatched junction nucleotides: 8. Germline V gene lookup returns CDR1 ENHRY and CDR2 SYGVKD. CDR3 residues: CAGRDRETTEAFF. DNA for the CDR3: TGTGCCGGAAGGGACAGGGAGACCACTGAAGCTTTCTTT.

V usage is TRBV15 and J usage is TRBJ2-5; unclear D gene. Looked up from germline, CDR1 is LNHNV and CDR2 is YYDKDF (reference sequence). Trimming shortened V by 2 bases and J by 7 bases, and 5 bases separated the two germline ends. CDR3 length equals 11 residues. The CDR3, as DNA: TGTGCCACCAGCAGATCAGGGACCCAGTACTTC. Translating it yields CATSRSGTQYF.

The CDR3, as DNA: TGTGCCAGTAGTATTGCAGGGGGCACTGAAGCTTTCTTT. This gives the protein CASSIAGGTEAFF. The rearrangement joins TRBV19 to TRBJ1-1; 7 nucleotides line up with TRBD1. In germline, CDR1 is LNHDA, CDR2 SQIVND (reference sequence). The CDR3 has 13 residues. Losses at the gene ends were 3 bases for V and 4 bases for J; bases not matched to a gene: 2.

This chain joins TRBV29-1 and TRBJ2-7, with TRBD1 matching 9 bases. Germline V gene data show CDR1 as SQVTM and CDR2 as ANQGSEA. This CDR3 comprises 14 residues. Trimming cost V 4 bases and J 6 bases; bases outside gene matches: 10. The CDR3 loop is CSVGMGQGMSEQYF. The CDR3, as DNA: TGCAGCGTTGGTATGGGACAGGGAATGAGCGAGCAGTACTTC.

V is TRBV6-4 and J is TRBJ2-3; D call uncertain. The CDR3 loop spans 14 amino acids. Trimming stripped 8 bases from V and 6 bases from J, with 18 bases between. Germline V CDR1 and CDR2: MRHNA, SNTAGT. CDR3 nucleotides: TGTGCCAGCCATCCTGACTTACGTGGGGATACGCAGTATTTT. Protein sequence: CASHPDLRGDTQYF.

The V call is TRBV6-2 or TRBV6-3, the J call TRBJ2-3, with TRBD1 matching 11 bases. Germline V gene data show CDR1 as MNHEY and CDR2 as SVGEGT. The CDR3 is made up of 18 amino acids. Losses at the gene ends were 0 bases for V and 2 bases for J; bases not matched to a gene: 7. The CDR3 loop is CASSYSPGQGANTDTQYF. The CDR3 region has the DNA TGTGCCAGCAGTTACTCCCCCGGACAGGGGGCCAACACAGATACGCAGTATTTT.

This clonotype was found once. V is TRBV5-1 and J is TRBJ2-7; weak D call: TRBD2 (5 bases). Trimming removed 4 bases at V and 0 bases at J, with 8 bases between. This CDR3 is 13 amino acids long. Germline V gene lookup returns CDR1 SGHRS and CDR2 YFSETQ. As DNA, the CDR3 is TGCGCCAGCAGCGGGGAGCGCTCCTACGAGCAGTACTTC. Translated, it gives CASSGERSYEQYF.

J is TRBJ2-7 and V is TRBV7-2, with D tentatively TRBD2 (6 bases). V was trimmed by 4 bases and J by 2 bases, leaving 12 bases between them. Per the germline V gene, CDR1 is SGHTA and CDR2 is FQGNSA. The CDR3 length is 14 residues. The CDR3 reads CASSSTWGAYEQYF. The CDR3 region has the DNA TGTGCCAGCAGCTCGACGTGGGGGGCCTACGAGCAGTACTTC.

The gene calls are TRBV30 and TRBJ1-2; D is unclear. The germline V gene has CDR1 GTSNPN and CDR2 SVGIG (reference sequence). This CDR3 is built from 12 residues. Trimming cost V 3 bases and J 7 bases, with 12 bases left between them. CDR3 in amino acids: CAWSPTGSGYTF. CDR3 DNA: TGTGCCTGGAGCCCGACGGGATCTGGCTACACCTTC.

The chain joins TRBV25-1 to TRBJ2-6, with D uncertain. With 3 bases removed from V and 2 bases from J, the gap between germline ends came to 17 bases. The CDR3 length is 18 residues. Germline-derived CDR1 and CDR2 are MGHDK and SYGVNS. The CDR3 DNA follows: TGTGCCAGCAGTGATAGGCAACCGGTGAGGCCTGGGGCCAACGTCCTGACTTTC. This gives the protein CASSDRQPVRPGANVLTF.

The chain employs TRBV25-1 and TRBJ2-3; D remains ambiguous. V was clipped by 7 bases and J by 4 bases, with 9 bases between them. This CDR3 is 12 amino acids long. The germline gives CDR1 MGHDK, CDR2 SYGVNS. CDR3 in DNA: TGTGCCAGCACCAAAACGTCAGATACGCAGTATTTT. Amino acid sequence: CASTKTSDTQYF.

Only a few counts were recorded for this clonotype. The rearrangement joins TRBV29-1 to TRBJ2-1; D not resolved. Germline V CDR1 and CDR2: SQVTM, ANQGSEA. The CDR3 has 11 amino acids. V lost 6 bases to trimming and J lost 3 bases, with 6 bases between them. CDR3: CSVSGYNEQFF. The CDR3 bases are TGCAGCGTCTCTGGCTACAATGAGCAGTTCTTC.

V gene TRBV30 combines with J gene TRBJ2-7; 8 bases fit TRBD2. V gave up 3 bases and J gave up 0 bases; unmatched junction bases: 4. Looked up from germline, CDR1 is GTSNPN and CDR2 is SVGIG (reference sequence). The CDR3 is made up of 14 amino acids. The CDR3: CAWRQGLDSYEQYF. For the CDR3, the DNA is TGTGCCTGGAGGCAGGGACTAGACTCCTACGAGCAGTACTTC.

The CDR3 is CASSTGQGAAYGYTF. As DNA, the CDR3 is TGTGCCAGCAGCACCGGACAGGGGGCGGCCTATGGCTACACCTTC. The rearrangement links TRBV7-9 to TRBJ1-2, with 11 nucleotides matching TRBD1. The V gene's germline CDR1 is SEHNR and CDR2 FQNEAQ (reference sequence). This CDR3 region has 15 residues. The junction had 6 bases not matched to a gene; V was cut back by 5 bases and J by 4 bases.